The clone carrying this T cell receptor (beta chain) was picked up a small number of times. The target antigen is unknown. These data come from a study of persistence of HIV-infected CD4 T cells. Turning to the study itself: CD4+ T cells responding to CMV or HIV-1 Gag were isolated. Study results and limitations: CMV- and Gag-responding cells had lower TCRbeta richness than CD3/CD28-responding cells.

An overlapping HIV-1 Gag peptide pool stimulated these cells at 0.95 to 1 ug/peptide/mL. Memory cells lacking CD40L and CD69 with high CD45RO were sorted. The CDR3 runs 15 residues. Germline trimming cut 6 bases from V and 5 bases from J; bases unmatched to any gene: 7. CDR1 is LGHNT and CDR2 is FRNRAP in the germline V gene. Sequencing used immunoSEQ version 4 in survey mode. TCRdb keeps only in-frame clones here, not all; method: immunoSEQ multiplex PCR. The sample consists of 38,000 or so clones, under 90% of them appearing once. The sequence was collected from an adult with HIV. The donor label of this sample is uncertain. Specimen: cultured CD4+ T cells from PBMCs, collected from a patient who received antiretroviral therapy. J is TRBJ1-5 and V is TRBV12-5; 10 nucleotides agree with TRBD1. The CDR3 region has the DNA TGTGCTAGTGGCCCCGGACAGGGGGAACATCAGCCCCAGCATTTT. It specifies CASGPGQGEHQPQHF. Together with reference TRBV12-5 and TRBJ1-5, the CDR3 gives the full variable domain: DARVTQTPRHKVTEMGQEVTMRCQPILGHNTVFWYRQTMMQGLELLAYFRNRAPLDDSGMPKDRFSAEMPDATLATLKIQPSEPRDSAVYFCASGPGQGEHQPQHFGDGTRLSIL.